This TCR beta chain came from a study of blood T cells in healthy people across ages. In germline, CDR1 is SGHTA, CDR2 FQGNSA. V lost 2 bases and J lost 2, with 10 bases in between. There are 15 residues in the CDR3. A second PCR, run for roughly 6 to 11 cycles, used a sample-barcoded 5' primer plus a J-beta primer mix. Each CDR3 protein gets one entry after TCRdb re-called the 5' RACE reads with MiXCR. The table lists 1.5 million to 2 million distinct CDR3 sequences, approximately 30% of them singletons, with roughly 8.2% in the top ten. Many counts were recorded for this clonotype. The sample was blood. The receptor was derived from a woman aged 25 to 45 in good health. The chain links TRBV7-2 to TRBJ2-1, with a tentative D call TRBD2 (7 bases). In DNA form, the CDR3 reads TGTGCCAGCAGCTTACGGCGGGGGCCCTACAATGAGCAGTTCTTC. Protein product: CASSLRRGPYNEQFF. The full variable domain, rest sourced from reference TRBV7-2 and TRBJ2-1, is GAGVSQSPSNKVTEKGKDVELRCDPISGHTALYWYRQSLGQGLEFLIYFQGNSAPDKSGLPSDRFSAERTGGSVSTLTIQRTQQEDSAVYLCASSLRRGPYNEQFFGPGTRLTVL.